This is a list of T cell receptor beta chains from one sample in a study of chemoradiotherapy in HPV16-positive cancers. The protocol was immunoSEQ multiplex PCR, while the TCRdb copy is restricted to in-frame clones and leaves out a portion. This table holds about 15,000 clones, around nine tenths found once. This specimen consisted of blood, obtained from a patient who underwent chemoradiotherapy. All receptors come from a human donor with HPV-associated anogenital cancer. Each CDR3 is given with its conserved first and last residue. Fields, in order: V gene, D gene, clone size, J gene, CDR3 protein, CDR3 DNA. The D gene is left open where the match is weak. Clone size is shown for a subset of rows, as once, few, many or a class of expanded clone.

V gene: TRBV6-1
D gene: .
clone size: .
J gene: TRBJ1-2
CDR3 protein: CASSEDLGGFANYGYTF
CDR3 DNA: TGTGCCAGCAGTGAAGACCTAGGGGGGTTTGCTAACTATGGCTACACCTTC

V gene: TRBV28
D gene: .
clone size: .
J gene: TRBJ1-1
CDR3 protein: CASSLQATYTEAFF
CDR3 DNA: TGTGCCAGCAGTTTACAGGCCACCTACACTGAAGCTTTCTTT

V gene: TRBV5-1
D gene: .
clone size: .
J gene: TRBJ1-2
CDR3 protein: CASSLDPGTGNGYTF
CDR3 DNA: TGCGCCAGCAGCTTGGACCCCGGGACCGGTAATGGCTACACCTTC

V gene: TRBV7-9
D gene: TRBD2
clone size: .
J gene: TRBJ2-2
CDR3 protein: CASSLSGVTNTGELFF
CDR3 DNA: TGTGCCAGCAGCTTAAGCGGGGTCACGAACACCGGGGAGCTGTTTTTT

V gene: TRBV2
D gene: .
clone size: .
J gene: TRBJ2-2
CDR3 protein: CASGLQGGTGELFF
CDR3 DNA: TGTGCCAGCGGGTTACAGGGAGGGACCGGGGAGCTGTTTTTT

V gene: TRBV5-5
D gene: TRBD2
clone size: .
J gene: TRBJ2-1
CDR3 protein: CASSLGWRENRYEQFF
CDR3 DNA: TGTGCCAGCAGCTTGGGCTGGCGGGAGAATAGATATGAGCAGTTCTTC

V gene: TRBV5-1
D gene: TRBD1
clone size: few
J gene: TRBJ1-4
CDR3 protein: CASSLGDRGAEKLFF
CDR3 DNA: TGCGCCAGCAGCTTGGGGGACAGGGGAGCTGAAAAACTGTTTTTT

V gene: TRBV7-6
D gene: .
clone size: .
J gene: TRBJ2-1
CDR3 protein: CASSLEGRRNEQFF
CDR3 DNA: TGTGCCAGCAGCTTAGAAGGCCGGCGGAATGAGCAGTTCTTC

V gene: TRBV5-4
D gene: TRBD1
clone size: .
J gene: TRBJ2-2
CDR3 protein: CASSSKGQGYTGELFF
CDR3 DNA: TGTGCCAGCAGCTCGAAGGGACAGGGGTACACCGGGGAGCTGTTTTTT

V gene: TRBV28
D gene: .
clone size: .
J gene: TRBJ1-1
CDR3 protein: CASSQDPWGTEAFF
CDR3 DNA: TGTGCCAGCAGTCAAGACCCCTGGGGGACTGAAGCTTTCTTT

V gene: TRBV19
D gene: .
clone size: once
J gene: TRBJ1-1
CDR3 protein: CASSRGLGTPKGAFF
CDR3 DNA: TGTGCCAGTAGTAGAGGGCTAGGGACACCAAAAGGGGCTTTCTTT

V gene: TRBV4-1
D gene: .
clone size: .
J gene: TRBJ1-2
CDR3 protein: CASSQVGTYGYTF
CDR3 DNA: TGCGCCAGCAGCCAAGTGGGGACGTATGGCTACACCTTC

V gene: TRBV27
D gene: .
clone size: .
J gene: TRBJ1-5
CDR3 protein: CASSTGTPNQPQHF
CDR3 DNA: TGTGCCAGCAGCACCGGGACTCCTAATCAGCCCCAGCATTTT

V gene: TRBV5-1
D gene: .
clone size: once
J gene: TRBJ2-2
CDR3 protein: CASSPVGDTGELFF
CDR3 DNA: TGCGCCAGCAGCCCAGTGGGGGACACCGGGGAGCTGTTTTTT

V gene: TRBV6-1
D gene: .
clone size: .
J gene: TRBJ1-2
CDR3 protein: CASSERRHYGYTF
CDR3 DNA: TGTGCCAGCAGTGAACGAAGACACTATGGCTACACCTTC

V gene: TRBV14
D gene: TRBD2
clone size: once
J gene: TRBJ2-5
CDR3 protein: CASSRSSGRGETQYF
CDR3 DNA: TGTGCCAGCAGTCGATCTAGCGGGAGAGGAGAGACCCAGTACTTC

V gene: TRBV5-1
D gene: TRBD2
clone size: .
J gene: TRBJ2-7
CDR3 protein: CASSPLSAKASGGHEQYF
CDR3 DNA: TGCGCCAGCAGCCCGTTGTCGGCTAAGGCGTCGGGAGGCCACGAGCAGTACTTC

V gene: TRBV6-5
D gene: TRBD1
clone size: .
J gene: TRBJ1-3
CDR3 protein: CASSSQGANTIYF
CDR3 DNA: TGTGCCAGCAGTTCTCAGGGGGCAAACACCATATATTTT

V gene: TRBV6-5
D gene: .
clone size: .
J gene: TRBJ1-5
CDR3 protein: CASRYGPEGNQPQHF
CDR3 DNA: TGTGCCAGCAGATACGGGCCCGAGGGCAATCAGCCCCAGCATTTT

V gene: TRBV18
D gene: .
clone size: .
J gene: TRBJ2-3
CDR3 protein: CASSPTISPSTDTQYF
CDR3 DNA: TGTGCCAGCTCACCGACTATCAGCCCTAGCACAGATACGCAGTATTTT

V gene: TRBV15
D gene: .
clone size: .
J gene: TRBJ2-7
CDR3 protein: CATSRDHGLGYEQYF
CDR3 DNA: TGTGCCACCAGCAGAGATCACGGGTTAGGTTACGAGCAGTACTTC

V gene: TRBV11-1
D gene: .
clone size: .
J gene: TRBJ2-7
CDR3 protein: CASSFGDTEQYF
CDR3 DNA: TGTGCCAGCAGCTTTGGGGATACCGAGCAGTACTTC

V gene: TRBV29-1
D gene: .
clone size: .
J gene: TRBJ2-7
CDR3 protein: CSVEFGGVSYEQYF
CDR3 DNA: TGCAGCGTTGAATTTGGGGGAGTTTCCTACGAGCAGTACTTC

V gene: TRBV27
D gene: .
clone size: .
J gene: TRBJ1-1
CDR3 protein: CASSFTRDTEAFF
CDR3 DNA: TGTGCCAGCAGCTTCACCCGGGACACTGAAGCTTTCTTT

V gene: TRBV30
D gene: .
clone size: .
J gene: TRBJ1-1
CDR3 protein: CAWNRVNTEAFF
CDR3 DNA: TGTGCCTGGAACAGGGTAAACACTGAAGCTTTCTTT

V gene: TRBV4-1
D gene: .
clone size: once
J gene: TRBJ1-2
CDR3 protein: CASSQDSVYGYTF
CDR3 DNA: TGCGCCAGCAGCCAAGATTCAGTCTATGGCTACACCTTC

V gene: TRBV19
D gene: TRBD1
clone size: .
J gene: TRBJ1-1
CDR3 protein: CASWETGILNTEAFF
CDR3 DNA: TGTGCCAGTTGGGAGACAGGGATATTGAACACTGAAGCTTTCTTT

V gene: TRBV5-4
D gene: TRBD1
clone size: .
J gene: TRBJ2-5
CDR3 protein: CASSTWDSEYQETQYF
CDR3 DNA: TGTGCCAGCAGCACCTGGGACAGCGAGTACCAAGAGACCCAGTACTTC

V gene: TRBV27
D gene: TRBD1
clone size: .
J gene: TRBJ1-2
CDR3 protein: CASSSRTGGFNYGYTF
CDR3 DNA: TGTGCCAGCAGTTCACGGACAGGGGGATTCAACTATGGCTACACCTTC

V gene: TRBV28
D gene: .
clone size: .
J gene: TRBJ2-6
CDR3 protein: CASSLLAGANVLTF
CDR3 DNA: TGTGCCAGCAGTTTATTAGCCGGGGCCAACGTCCTGACTTTC

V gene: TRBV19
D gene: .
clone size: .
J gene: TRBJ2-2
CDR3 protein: CASSKQTRESYYGAGELFF
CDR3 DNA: TGTGCCAGTAGCAAGCAAACAAGGGAGTCCTACTATGGGGCCGGGGAGCTGTTTTTT

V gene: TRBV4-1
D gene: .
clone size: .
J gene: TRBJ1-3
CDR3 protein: CASSQENTIYF
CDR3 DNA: TGCGCCAGCAGCCAAGAAAACACCATATATTTT

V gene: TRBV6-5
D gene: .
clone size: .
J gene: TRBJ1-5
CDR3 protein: CASTPAGYNQPQHF
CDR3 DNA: TGTGCCAGCACCCCGGCGGGCTATAATCAGCCCCAGCATTTT

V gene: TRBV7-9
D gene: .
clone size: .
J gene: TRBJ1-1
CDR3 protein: CASSSPQGRAMNTEAFF
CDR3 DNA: TGTGCCAGCAGCTCCCCGCAGGGCAGGGCGATGAACACTGAAGCTTTCTTT

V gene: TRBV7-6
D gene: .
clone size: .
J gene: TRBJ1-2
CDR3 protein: CASSPEESSYYGYTF
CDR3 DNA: TGTGCCAGCAGCCCGGAGGAGAGCTCGTACTATGGCTACACCTTC

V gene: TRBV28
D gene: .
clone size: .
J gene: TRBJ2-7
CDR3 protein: CASSFTGFAYEQYF
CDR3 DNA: TGTGCCAGCAGTTTTACCGGTTTCGCCTACGAGCAGTACTTC

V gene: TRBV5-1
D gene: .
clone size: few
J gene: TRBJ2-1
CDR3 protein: CASSAGRPEQFF
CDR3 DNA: TGCGCCAGCAGCGCGGGGAGACCTGAGCAGTTCTTC

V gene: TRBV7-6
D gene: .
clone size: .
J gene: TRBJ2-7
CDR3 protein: CASSLGLPSYEQYF
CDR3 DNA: TGTGCCAGCAGCTTAGGACTACCCTCCTACGAGCAGTACTTC

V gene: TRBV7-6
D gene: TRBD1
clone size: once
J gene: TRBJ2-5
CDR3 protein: CASTPAGGAETQYF
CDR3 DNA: TGTGCCAGCACCCCGGCAGGGGGCGCGGAGACCCAGTACTTC

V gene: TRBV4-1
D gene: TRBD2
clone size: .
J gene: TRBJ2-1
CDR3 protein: CASSPGGGRTYNEQFF
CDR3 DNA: TGCGCCAGCAGCCCCGGAGGCGGGAGGACCTACAATGAGCAGTTCTTC

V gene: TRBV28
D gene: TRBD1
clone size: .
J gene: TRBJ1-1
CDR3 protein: CASTRGTGAFKNTEAFF
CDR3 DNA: TGTGCCAGCACCCGGGGGACAGGGGCATTCAAGAACACTGAAGCTTTCTTT

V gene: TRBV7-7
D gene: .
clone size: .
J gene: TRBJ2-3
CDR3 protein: CASSPGVGLDTQYF
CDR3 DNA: TGTGCTAGCAGCCCAGGGGTCGGTTTGGATACGCAGTATTTT

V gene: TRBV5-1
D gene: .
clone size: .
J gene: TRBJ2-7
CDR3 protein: CASRTQQGPYEQYF
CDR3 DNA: TGCGCCAGCAGAACTCAACAGGGTCCCTACGAGCAGTACTTC

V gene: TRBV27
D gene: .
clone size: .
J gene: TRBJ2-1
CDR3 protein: CASVSVGGSGYNEQFF
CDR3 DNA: TGTGCCAGCGTCTCGGTCGGGGGCAGTGGCTACAATGAGCAGTTCTTC

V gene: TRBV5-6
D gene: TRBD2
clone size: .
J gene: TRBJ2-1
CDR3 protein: CASSLTLTSGDEQFF
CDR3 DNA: TGTGCCAGCAGCTTAACCCTGACTAGCGGGGATGAGCAGTTCTTC

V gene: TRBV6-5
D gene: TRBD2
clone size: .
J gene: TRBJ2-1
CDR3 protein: CASSYKRLAGYNEQFF
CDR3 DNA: TGTGCCAGCAGTTACAAGAGACTAGCGGGTTACAATGAGCAGTTCTTC

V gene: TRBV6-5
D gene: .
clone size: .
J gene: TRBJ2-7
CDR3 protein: CASSQGHEQYF
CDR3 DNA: TGTGCCAGCAGCCAAGGCCACGAGCAGTACTTC

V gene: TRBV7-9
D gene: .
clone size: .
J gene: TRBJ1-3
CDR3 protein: CASSLAGSYSGNTIYF
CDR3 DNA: TGTGCCAGCAGCTTAGCGGGGAGCTACTCTGGAAACACCATATATTTT

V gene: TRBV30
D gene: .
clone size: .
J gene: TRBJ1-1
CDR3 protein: CAWRGRTVNTEAFF
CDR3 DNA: TGTGCCTGGAGGGGTCGGACAGTGAACACTGAAGCTTTCTTT

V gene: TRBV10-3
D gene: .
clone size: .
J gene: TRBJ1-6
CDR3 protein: CAISGNNSPLHF
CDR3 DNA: TGTGCCATCAGTGGTAATAATTCACCCCTCCACTTT

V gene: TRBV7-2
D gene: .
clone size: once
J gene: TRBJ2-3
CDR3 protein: CASSFWPTGRSDTDTQYF
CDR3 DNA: TGTGCCAGCAGCTTTTGGCCCACGGGCCGTTCCGACACAGATACGCAGTATTTT

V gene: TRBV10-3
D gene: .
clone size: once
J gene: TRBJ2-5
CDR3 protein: CAISEASGQETQYF
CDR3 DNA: TGTGCCATCAGTGAAGCGTCTGGACAAGAGACCCAGTACTTC

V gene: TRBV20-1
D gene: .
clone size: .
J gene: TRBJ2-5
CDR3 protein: CSAWKETQYF
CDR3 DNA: TGCAGTGCTTGGAAAGAGACCCAGTACTTC

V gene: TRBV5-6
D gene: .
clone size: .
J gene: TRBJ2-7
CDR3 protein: CASSSFVEGPRPSEQYF
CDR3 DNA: TGTGCCAGCAGCTCCTTCGTGGAGGGTCCACGTCCATCCGAGCAGTACTTC

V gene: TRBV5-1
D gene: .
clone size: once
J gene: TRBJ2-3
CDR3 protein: CASSLATGAITDTQYF
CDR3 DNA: TGCGCCAGCAGCTTGGCCACGGGGGCCATCACAGATACGCAGTATTTT

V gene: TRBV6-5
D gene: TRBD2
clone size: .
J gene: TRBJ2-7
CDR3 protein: CASSYAASGSYEQYF
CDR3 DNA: TGTGCCAGCAGTTACGCCGCTAGCGGCTCCTACGAGCAGTACTTC

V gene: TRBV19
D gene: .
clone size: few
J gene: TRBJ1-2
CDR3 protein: CASKSVNYGYTF
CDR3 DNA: TGTGCCAGTAAATCAGTGAACTATGGCTACACCTTC

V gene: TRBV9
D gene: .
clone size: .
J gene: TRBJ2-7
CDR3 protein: CASSPSGGQTYEQYF
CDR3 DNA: TGTGCCAGCAGCCCCAGTGGGGGGCAGACCTACGAGCAGTACTTC